The clone carrying this T cell receptor (beta chain) has a single count. Its antigen is still unknown. This sample was taken from a study of cytomegalovirus exposure and HLA in healthy donors. Study-level findings and limits: Prior analysis indicated that the majority of TCR beta V segments exhibited productivity approximately 87% or approximately 30% of the time.

PCR amplification relied on 60 Vbeta primers (plus 13 Jbeta primers). This table comes from immunoSEQ multiplex PCR, and its TCRdb copy is limited to in-frame clones, with some not included. This sample carries around 180,000 clones, roughly 84% of them seen once, and the ten largest clones take 1.2%. The CDR3 is made up of 16 amino acids. The receptor's source is a boy younger than 10 in good health and CMV-seronegative. The source material was PBMCs. The chain is built from TRBV12-2 and TRBJ2-7; whether TRBD1, the table's D call, matches the DNA was not checked. TRBV12-2 is labeled a pseudogene. CDR3 loop: CASRSRALTGIYEQYV. The CDR3 bases are TGTGCAAGTCGCTCTCGGGCCCTGACAGGAATATACGAGCAGTACGTC.